A selection of T cell receptor beta chains follows, all from one sample in a study of T cells after yellow fever vaccination. Using its own MiXCR run on the 5' RACE reads, TCRdb lists one record per CDR3 protein. The table includes over 100,000 distinct CDR3 sequences, around 8% detected once. Sequenced here: CD8+ T cells sorted from PBMCs, sampled 45 days after the yellow fever booster vaccination. These receptor sequences come from a man aged 30 to 45 who received the YFV17D yellow fever vaccine. CDR3s include the opening cysteine and the closing phenylalanine or tryptophan. D genes are given only for firm matches. Clone size is stated in some rows and not others, as once, few, many or a class when expanded.

>14|many|TRBV27|TRBJ2-2|TRBD1
CASSWDRGAGELFF
TGTGCCAGCAGTTGGGACAGGGGAGCCGGGGAGCTGTTTTTT
>15|few|TRBV6-1|TRBJ1-5|NA
CASSATGGVNQPQHF
TGTGCCAGCAGTGCGACAGGTGGGGTAAATCAGCCCCAGCATTTT
>15|few|TRBV7-9|TRBJ2-7|NA
CASSLAGNGAYEQYF
TGTGCCAGCAGCTTAGCGGGAAACGGAGCCTACGAGCAGTACTTC
>17|many|TRBV7-9|TRBJ2-3|TRBD2
CASSPGTGTSLTDTQYF
TGTGCCAGCAGCCCAGGGACCGGGACTAGCCTGACAGATACGCAGTATTTT
>12|NA|TRBV7-9|TRBJ2-1|TRBD2
CASSLEDGGSFF
TGTGCCAGCAGCTTAGAGGACGGGGGGTCATTTTTC
>14|many|TRBV5-6|TRBJ2-7|NA
CASSLVSRSYEQYF
TGTGCCAGCAGCTTGGTCAGCCGCTCCTACGAGCAGTACTTC
>16|many|TRBV5-6|TRBJ2-4|NA
CASSLARSGMQNIQYF
TGTGCCAGCAGCTTGGCGCGGTCAGGGATGCAAAACATTCAGTACTTC
>14|NA|TRBV15|TRBJ2-6|NA
CATQEGSGANVLTF
TGTGCCACCCAGGAAGGATCGGGGGCCAACGTCCTGACTTTC
>14|many|TRBV12-3/TRBV12-4|TRBJ2-1|TRBD2
CASRTGGPNNEQFF
TGTGCCAGCAGGACGGGAGGGCCTAACAATGAGCAGTTCTTC
>14|many|TRBV9|TRBJ2-1|NA
CASSPESQANEQFF
TGTGCCAGCAGTCCCGAGTCCCAAGCCAATGAGCAGTTCTTC
>10|few|TRBV29-1|TRBJ1-1|NA
CSVEGGLSFF
TGCAGCGTTGAGGGGGGGCTTAGTTTCTTT
>15|many|TRBV5-1|TRBJ2-1|NA
CASSLADRKYNEQFF
TGCGCCAGCAGCTTGGCCGATAGAAAGTACAATGAGCAGTTCTTC
>17|many|TRBV20-1|TRBJ2-3|TRBD2
CSARDIIGLAGADTQYF
TGCAGTGCTAGAGATATAATAGGGCTAGCGGGAGCAGATACGCAGTATTTT
>13|NA|TRBV5-8|TRBJ2-7|NA
CASSPGIFYEQYF
TGTGCCAGCAGCCCAGGGATCTTCTACGAGCAGTACTTC
>15|NA|TRBV4-3|TRBJ2-7|TRBD2
CPSSQVSGRSYEQYF
TGCCCCAGCAGCCAAGTTAGCGGGAGGTCCTACGAGCAGTACTTC
>18|many|TRBV21-1|TRBJ2-5|NA
CASSTKLAAPLYQETQYF
TGTGCCAGCAGCACAAAACTAGCGGCCCCATTGTACCAAGAGACCCAGTACTTC
>18|few|TRBV10-2|TRBJ2-1|TRBD2
CASIPGTSGRLSYNEQFF
TGCGCCAGCATCCCTGGGACTAGCGGGAGGCTCTCCTACAATGAGCAGTTCTTC
>14|few|TRBV7-9|TRBJ2-2|TRBD2
CASSYLADTGELFF
TGTGCCAGCAGCTACCTAGCGGACACCGGGGAGCTGTTTTTT
>12|many|TRBV12-3/TRBV12-4|TRBJ2-3|NA
CASSLVPDTQYF
TGTGCCAGCAGTTTAGTCCCAGATACGCAGTATTTT
>15|few|TRBV6-5|TRBJ1-1|TRBD1
CASSYGTGMNTEAFF
TGTGCCAGCAGTTATGGGACAGGGATGAACACTGAAGCTTTCTTT
>13|many|TRBV5-6|TRBJ2-7|TRBD2
CASSFGGGYEQYF
TGTGCCAGCAGCTTTGGGGGAGGGTACGAGCAGTACTTC
>17|few|TRBV10-3|TRBJ2-1|NA
CAISEFLDREGEDEQFF
TGTGCCATCAGTGAGTTTCTGGACAGGGAGGGTGAGGATGAGCAGTTCTTC
>13|many|TRBV12-3/TRBV12-4|TRBJ2-5|NA
CASSHQGQETQYF
TGTGCCAGCAGTCACCAGGGCCAAGAGACCCAGTACTTC
>16|NA|TRBV6-5|TRBJ2-2|TRBD2
CASSKTSGANTGELFF
TGTGCCAGCAGCAAGACTAGCGGAGCGAACACCGGGGAGCTGTTTTTT
>15|NA|TRBV7-9|TRBJ2-7|TRBD2
CASGGLAGGPHEQYF
TGTGCCAGCGGCGGACTAGCGGGAGGGCCTCACGAGCAGTACTTC
>17|few|TRBV10-2|TRBJ1-2|TRBD1
CASSVRQGTTSDYGYTF
TGCGCCAGCAGTGTCCGACAGGGGACTACCTCGGACTATGGCTACACCTTC
>15|many|TRBV3-1|TRBJ2-3|TRBD2
CASSLLAGVTDTQYF
TGTGCCAGCAGCCTGCTAGCGGGAGTAACAGATACGCAGTATTTT
>15|many|TRBV6-5|TRBJ2-1|NA
CASSAGGGTYNEQFF
TGTGCCAGCAGCGCAGGGGGGGGAACCTACAATGAGCAGTTCTTC
>14|NA|TRBV5-1|TRBJ2-7|TRBD2
CASSLSGSGDEQYF
TGCGCCAGCAGCTTGTCAGGGAGCGGGGACGAGCAGTACTTC
>16|many|TRBV7-8|TRBJ2-1|NA
CASSLAGGSRYNEQFF
TGTGCCAGCAGCTTAGCGGGAGGTAGCCGCTACAATGAGCAGTTCTTC
>15|once|TRBV24-1|TRBJ2-3|TRBD2
CATSGAGEWADTQYF
TGTGCCACCAGCGGAGCGGGAGAGTGGGCAGATACGCAGTATTTT
>13|NA|TRBV2|TRBJ2-5|TRBD1
CASMDRYQETQYF
TGTGCCAGCATGGACAGGTACCAAGAGACCCAGTACTTC
>14|many|TRBV12-3/TRBV12-4|TRBJ2-1|NA
CASSLGTFYNEQFF
TGTGCCAGCAGTCTCGGGACTTTCTACAATGAGCAGTTCTTC
>15|many|TRBV9|TRBJ2-2|TRBD2
CASSWGRASSGELFF
TGTGCCAGCAGCTGGGGGAGGGCCTCGAGCGGGGAGCTGTTTTTT
>13|many|TRBV12-3/TRBV12-4|TRBJ2-7|NA
CASSLGGGYEQYF
TGTGCCAGCAGTTTGGGGGGAGGCTACGAGCAGTACTTC
>15|many|TRBV6-5|TRBJ1-1|NA
CASSYTKTGYTEAFF
TGTGCCAGCAGTTACACCAAAACAGGGTACACTGAAGCTTTCTTT
>13|many|TRBV6-6|TRBJ2-1|NA
CASSYGGLNEQFF
TGTGCCAGCAGTTACGGTGGTCTCAATGAGCAGTTCTTC
>11|many|TRBV7-2|TRBJ2-1|TRBD2
CASSLGTSGFF
TGTGCCAGCAGCCTAGGGACTAGCGGCTTCTTC
>15|many|TRBV9|TRBJ2-7|NA
CASSPSGAAAYEQYF
TGTGCCAGCAGCCCTTCAGGGGCCGCAGCCTACGAGCAGTACTTC
>14|many|TRBV5-1|TRBJ2-7|TRBD2
CASSGLDTFYEQYF
TGCGCCAGCAGCGGACTAGATACTTTCTACGAGCAGTACTTC
>14|many|TRBV20-1|TRBJ2-7|NA
CSARGGYSSYEQYF
TGCAGTGCTAGAGGCGGGTACAGCTCCTACGAGCAGTACTTC
>20|NA|TRBV5-6|TRBJ2-1|NA
CASSYAMSIYREAGADEQFF
TGTGCCAGCAGCTATGCTATGTCGATCTACAGGGAGGCGGGAGCGGATGAGCAGTTCTTC
>15|many|TRBV21-1|TRBJ1-4|NA
CASSKGQQGGEKLFF
TGTGCCAGCAGCAAAGGACAACAGGGAGGGGAAAAACTGTTTTTT
>19|NA|TRBV2|TRBJ2-1|NA
CASSEALITDGSRTNEQFF
TGTGCCAGCAGTGAAGCTTTGATTACTGATGGGTCCCGGACCAATGAGCAGTTCTTC
>10|many|TRBV20-1|TRBJ1-1|NA
CSPRGAEAFF
TGCAGTCCAAGGGGCGCTGAAGCTTTCTTT
>15|many|TRBV5-1|TRBJ2-5|NA
CASSFVDQGSETQYF
TGCGCCAGCAGCTTTGTAGACCAGGGGAGTGAGACCCAGTACTTC
>14|NA|TRBV7-6|TRBJ2-5|NA
CASTREGEGETQYF
TGTGCCAGCACCCGGGAAGGTGAGGGGGAGACCCAGTACTTC
>14|NA|TRBV27|TRBJ2-7|TRBD2
CASSFLAGEGEQYF
TGTGCCAGCAGTTTCCTAGCGGGAGAAGGCGAGCAGTACTTC
>15|NA|TRBV12-3/TRBV12-4|TRBJ2-3|NA
CASSLGGGGTDTQYF
TGTGCCAGCAGTTTGGGCGGCGGGGGCACAGATACGCAGTATTTT
>12|many|TRBV7-9|TRBJ2-7|NA
CASSFDPYEQYF
TGTGCCAGCAGCTTCGACCCTTACGAGCAGTACTTC
>18|few|TRBV11-2|TRBJ2-6|NA
CASSLRGDLTVGANVLTF
TGTGCCAGCAGCCTCAGGGGCGACCTCACGGTCGGGGCCAACGTCCTGACTTTC
>8|NA|TRBV30|TRBJ2-1|NA
CAWIEQFF
TGTGCCTGGATTGAGCAGTTCTTC
>15|many|TRBV29-1|TRBJ2-1|TRBD2
CSVEDALSGQVVQFF
TGCAGCGTTGAAGATGCCCTTAGCGGGCAAGTCGTGCAGTTCTTC